This T cell receptor beta chain was recovered during a study of post-analysis software for immune sequencing data. This clonotype showed up just once. Its antigen is not identified. Every TCR beta cDNA library bore unique molecular identifiers. Each CDR3 protein gets one entry after TCRdb re-called the PCR reads with MiXCR. The sample records roughly 800,000 distinct CDR3 sequences, roughly half being singletons. Findings of the study overall: Controls had lower frequencies than patients of five TRBV segments, which included TRBV5-6, TRBV5-1 and TRBV20-1.

The CDR3 loop spans 13 amino acids. The ends were cut back, 0 bases at V and 6 bases at J, with 6 bases in the middle. Germline V gene data show CDR1 as MNHNY and CDR2 as SVGAGI (reference sequence). The TCR comes from a girl aged 5-17 years with multiple sclerosis. The sample consisted of blood. The chain links TRBV6-6 to TRBJ2-4; D is uncertain. DNA of the CDR3: TGTGCCAGCAGTTACTCGGACCTAAACATTCAGTACTTC. This translates into CASSYSDLNIQYF.